The 9 T cell receptor beta chains reported below all come from one sample, sequenced in a study of spatial heterogeneity in lung cancer. Study-wide results and limits: One measure, the expanded intratumoral alpha and beta TCR count, tracked tumor mutation counts.

MiXCR, run by TCRdb on the 5' RACE reads, gives a single entry per CDR3 protein. This table holds approximately 6,700 distinct CDR3 sequences, 1% to 1.5% found once. Indicated time point: sample taken at primary tumor resection. For these receptors, no antigen is known. This specimen was lung tumor tissue, taken at surgery. The receptors here all came from a male donor with early-stage non-small cell lung cancer.

By proportion, this clonotype is medium-sized. J is TRBJ2-7 and V is TRBV3-1; D not certain. The CDR3 is made up of 15 amino acids. Germline loops: CDR1 LGHDT, CDR2 YNNKEL (reference sequence). Deletions cut 1 base from V and 0 bases from J, with 10 bases between. The DNA for the CDR3 is TGTGCCAGCAGCCAAGCCTTAGGGATCTCCTACGAGCAGTACTTC. As protein: CASSQALGISYEQYF.

This clonotype was counted at least ten times. The rearrangement joins TRBV3-1 to TRBJ2-1, with 7 bases lining up with TRBD2. Germline V gene sequence: CDR1 LGHDT, CDR2 YNNKEL (reference sequence). V dropped 6 bases and J dropped 7; count of bases not matched to a gene: 12. The length of the CDR3 is 15 residues. CDR3 in amino acids: CASRIGAGVGNEQFF. The CDR3 DNA is TGTGCCAGCAGAATTGGTGCGGGAGTGGGGAATGAGCAGTTCTTC.

This clonotype qualifies as medium-sized. V and J are TRBV7-9 and TRBJ1-1; possible D gene TRBD1, 5 bases. The CDR3 is 14 residues long. The germline V and J ends were trimmed by 5 bases and 1 base, with 11 bases remaining between them. The germline V gene encodes CDR1 SEHNR and CDR2 FQNEAQ (reference sequence). CDR3 residues: CASSPFGTNTEAFF. The CDR3 nucleotides are TGTGCCAGCAGCCCCTTCGGGACGAACACTGAAGCTTTCTTT.

This clonotype counts as medium-sized. The chain employs TRBV6-2 or TRBV6-3 and TRBJ2-7; D not resolved. The V end lost 0 bases, the J end lost 3 bases, and 3 bases lay between the germline ends. The CDR3 is 12 amino acids. CDR1 and CDR2 from the germline V gene are MNHEY and SVGEGT. CDR3 amino acids: CASSYSLYEQYF. In DNA form, the CDR3 reads TGTGCCAGCAGTTACTCGCTCTACGAGCAGTACTTC.

This clonotype has ten or more counts. The chain employs TRBV12-3 or TRBV12-4 and TRBJ2-3, with D unresolved. This CDR3 contains 14 residues. Trimming pared 3 bases from V and 0 bases from J, leaving 7 bases between. DNA of the CDR3: TGTGCCAGCAGTTTTACCATTAGCACAGATACGCAGTATTTT. It is translated as CASSFTISTDTQYF.

Within the sample, this clonotype is medium-sized. The rearrangement links TRBV12-3 or TRBV12-4 to TRBJ2-3; 7 bases map to TRBD2. The CDR3 is 15 residues long. Trimming cost V 7 bases and J 5 bases; bases outside gene matches: 12. For the CDR3, the DNA is TGTGCCAGCACCCTTCGTGCGGGAGAGAAAGATACGCAGTATTTT. This gives the protein CASTLRAGEKDTQYF.

The sample holds many counts of this clonotype. The rearrangement links TRBV6-7 to TRBJ2-2; no clear D. TRBV6-7 is an ORF, and what it does is uncertain. V dropped 2 bases and J dropped 3 bases, with 7 bases sitting between them. The length of the CDR3 is 14 residues. CDR3 in amino acids: CASSYEGHTGELFF. The CDR3 DNA reads as TGTGCCAGCAGTTACGAAGGACACACCGGGGAGCTGTTTTTT.

In its sample, this clonotype was seen many times. A much bigger clone sits one base away, suggesting this may be a read error. The chain joins TRBV6-1 to TRBJ2-1; a weak D match, TRBD2 (6 bases). The V and J ends lost 3 bases and 3 bases respectively, with 12 bases between them. The germline V gene has CDR1 MNHNS and CDR2 SASEGT. The CDR3 spans 15 residues. The CDR3 loop reads CASSEGLDCYNEQFF. The CDR3 nucleotides read TGTGCCAGCAGTGAGGGACTTGACTGCTACAATGAGCAGTTCTTC.

In this sample, this clonotype is medium-sized. This chain connects TRBV5-6 to TRBJ1-6; D call uncertain. The V end was cut by 0 bases, the J end by 8 bases, with 3 bases between. CDR3 length: 12 amino acids. The V gene's germline CDR1 is SGHDT and CDR2 YYEEEE. The CDR3 sequence: CASSLGDSPLHF. Here the CDR3 DNA reads TGTGCCAGCAGCTTGGGGGATTCACCCCTCCACTTT.